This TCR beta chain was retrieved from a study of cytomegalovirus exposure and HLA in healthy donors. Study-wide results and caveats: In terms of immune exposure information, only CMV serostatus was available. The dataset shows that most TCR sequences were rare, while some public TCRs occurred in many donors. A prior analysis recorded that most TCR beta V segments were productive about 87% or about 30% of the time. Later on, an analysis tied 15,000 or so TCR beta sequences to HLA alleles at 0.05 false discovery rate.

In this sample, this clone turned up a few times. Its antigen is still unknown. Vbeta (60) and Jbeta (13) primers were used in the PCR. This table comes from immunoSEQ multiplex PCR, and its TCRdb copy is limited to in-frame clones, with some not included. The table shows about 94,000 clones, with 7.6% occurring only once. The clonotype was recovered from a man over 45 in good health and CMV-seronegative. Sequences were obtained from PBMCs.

The DNA for the CDR3 is TGTGCCAGCAGCCAATCGTACGGCGGCGAGCAGTACTTC. This translates into CASSQSYGGEQYF. This chain joins TRBV16 and TRBJ2-7; D is unresolved. Germline V lookup: CDR1 KGHSY, CDR2 FQNENV. With 0 bases removed from V and 6 bases from J, the gap between germline ends came to 9 bases. This CDR3 comprises 13 residues.